Listed below are T cell receptor beta chains from one sample, sequenced in a study of vaccination and CD4 T cells after COVID-19. MiXCR was run by TCRdb on the PCR reads, yielding one entry per CDR3 protein. The table lists 20,000 to 25,000 distinct CDR3 sequences, under 75% of them singletons, with 8.5% to 10% in the top ten. The antigens for these receptors are not known. The sequencing sample was made of CD4+ T cells from blood, cultured in vitro. These receptors all stem from a human donor who had recovered from COVID-19. The CDR3 runs from the conserved cysteine through the conserved F or W. D genes are given only for firm matches. Clone size, where shown, is once, few, many, or a class for clones that have expanded.

DNA: TGTGCCACCTCGGACTTCCTACGGAGCTCCTACAATGAGCAGTTCTTC
CDR3: CATSDFLRSSYNEQFF
V: TRBV6-1
size: NA
D: NA
J: TRBJ2-1

DNA: TGTGCCAGCAACCGACAGGGTGACACCTACGAGCAGTACTTC
CDR3: CASNRQGDTYEQYF
V: TRBV6-1
size: NA
D: TRBD1
J: TRBJ2-7

DNA: TGTGCCAGTCGAAGGGGAGGAGGGAGCACTGAAGCTTTCTTT
CDR3: CASRRGGGSTEAFF
V: TRBV19
size: NA
D: NA
J: TRBJ1-1

DNA: TGTGCCTGGAGTGTCGGCGGCAATCAGCCCCAGCATTTT
CDR3: CAWSVGGNQPQHF
V: TRBV30
size: few
D: NA
J: TRBJ1-5

DNA: TGCAGTGCTAGCTCAGATAAGGGGGATACGCAGTATTTT
CDR3: CSASSDKGDTQYF
V: TRBV20-1
size: NA
D: NA
J: TRBJ2-3

DNA: TGTGCCACCAGCTTTGGACTAGCGGGAACCTACGAGCAGTACTTC
CDR3: CATSFGLAGTYEQYF
V: TRBV15
size: NA
D: TRBD2
J: TRBJ2-7

DNA: TGTGCCAGCAGCTTAGTAGGGGGGACAGCAACCTACGAGCAGTACTTC
CDR3: CASSLVGGTATYEQYF
V: TRBV7-6
size: NA
D: NA
J: TRBJ2-7

DNA: TGCAGTGCTAGAGATCTAAGGGGCCCGGGTACTGAAGCTTTCTTT
CDR3: CSARDLRGPGTEAFF
V: TRBV20-1
size: NA
D: NA
J: TRBJ1-1

DNA: TGTGCCAGCAGCTTATCCGTAGGGGCCTATGGCTACACCTTC
CDR3: CASSLSVGAYGYTF
V: TRBV7-9
size: NA
D: NA
J: TRBJ1-2

DNA: TGTGCCACCAGCAGAGAAGGGACTAGGGGCTTTGAGCAGTTCTTC
CDR3: CATSREGTRGFEQFF
V: TRBV15
size: NA
D: TRBD2
J: TRBJ2-1

DNA: TGTGCCAGCAGTCCGCTTTCCGGGACCTACTACGAGCAGTACTTC
CDR3: CASSPLSGTYYEQYF
V: TRBV27
size: NA
D: NA
J: TRBJ2-7

DNA: TGTGCCAGCAGCTTAGGAGGGCAGGGAGGCAATCAGCCCCAGCATTTT
CDR3: CASSLGGQGGNQPQHF
V: TRBV7-2
size: NA
D: NA
J: TRBJ1-5

DNA: TGTGCCAGTAATCCCAGGGGGGCCTCTGGGGCCAACGTCCTGACTTTC
CDR3: CASNPRGASGANVLTF
V: TRBV19
size: few
D: NA
J: TRBJ2-6

DNA: TGTGCCAGCAGCCAAGATTTGGGGAACACTGAAGCTTTCTTT
CDR3: CASSQDLGNTEAFF
V: TRBV4-2
size: NA
D: NA
J: TRBJ1-1

DNA: TGTGCCAGCAGCCTAAGAGCCGTCTATGGCTACACCTTC
CDR3: CASSLRAVYGYTF
V: TRBV21-1
size: NA
D: NA
J: TRBJ1-2

DNA: TGTGCCAGCAGCCGGTTAGAGGGGTCCGGGGAGCTGTTTTTT
CDR3: CASSRLEGSGELFF
V: TRBV27
size: NA
D: NA
J: TRBJ2-2

DNA: TGTGCCAGCAATAGTATGGGGGGGGAGACCCAGTACTTC
CDR3: CASNSMGGETQYF
V: TRBV12-3/TRBV12-4
size: NA
D: TRBD2
J: TRBJ2-5

DNA: TGTGCCAGCAGCAGAGCCACAGGAGACACTGAAGCTTTCTTT
CDR3: CASSRATGDTEAFF
V: TRBV7-6
size: NA
D: NA
J: TRBJ1-1

DNA: TGTGCCAGTAGGACTAGCGGGACGCAAGAGACCCAGTACTTC
CDR3: CASRTSGTQETQYF
V: TRBV19
size: NA
D: TRBD2
J: TRBJ2-5

DNA: TGTGCCAGCAGCTTGGCCGGAGGCAGGGGGACTGAAGCTTTCTTT
CDR3: CASSLAGGRGTEAFF
V: TRBV5-8
size: NA
D: TRBD1
J: TRBJ1-1

DNA: TGTGCCACCAGCCGACAGGGGACATTCTACAATGAGCAGTTCTTC
CDR3: CATSRQGTFYNEQFF
V: TRBV15
size: NA
D: TRBD1
J: TRBJ2-1

DNA: TGTGCCACCAGTGACCCGCGACAGGGGAGCGGAAACACCATATATTTT
CDR3: CATSDPRQGSGNTIYF
V: TRBV24-1
size: few
D: TRBD1
J: TRBJ1-3

DNA: TGTGCCAGCAGTTACCGGGACAGAAATAATTCACCCCTCCACTTT
CDR3: CASSYRDRNNSPLHF
V: TRBV27
size: few
D: TRBD1
J: TRBJ1-6

DNA: TGTGCCAGCAGTTACTCGAGGGGGCCGGGTGAAGCTTTCTTT
CDR3: CASSYSRGPGEAFF
V: TRBV6-5
size: NA
D: TRBD1
J: TRBJ1-1

DNA: TGTGCCACCTCCGGGGAGGGGATGAACACTGAAGCTTTCTTT
CDR3: CATSGEGMNTEAFF
V: TRBV7-2
size: few
D: NA
J: TRBJ1-1

DNA: TGTGCCATCAGTGAGGGAAGCCTCCGCACAGATACGCAGTATTTT
CDR3: CAISEGSLRTDTQYF
V: TRBV10-3
size: NA
D: NA
J: TRBJ2-3

DNA: TGCAGTGCTAGCTTCAGTGGTAGGATCTCAACTGAAGCTTTCTTT
CDR3: CSASFSGRISTEAFF
V: TRBV20-1
size: once
D: NA
J: TRBJ1-1

DNA: TGTGCCTGGGCAACAGTGCGCGAGCAGTACTTC
CDR3: CAWATVREQYF
V: TRBV30
size: NA
D: NA
J: TRBJ2-7

DNA: TGTGCCAGCAGTGCCCAAGCGGGGCTCGCCTACGAGCAGTACTTC
CDR3: CASSAQAGLAYEQYF
V: TRBV6-1
size: few
D: TRBD2
J: TRBJ2-7

DNA: TGTGCCAGTACCCCAAGGGGGGTCCGTGTCTATGGCTACACCTTC
CDR3: CASTPRGVRVYGYTF
V: TRBV19
size: NA
D: NA
J: TRBJ1-2

DNA: TGTGCCTGGAGTGTAAACAGCATTGAAGCTTTCTTT
CDR3: CAWSVNSIEAFF
V: TRBV30
size: NA
D: NA
J: TRBJ1-1

DNA: TGTGCCAGCGGACTAGATGGGAAGATCGGGACACCACGGGTCTACGAGCAGTACTTC
CDR3: CASGLDGKIGTPRVYEQYF
V: TRBV6-2/TRBV6-3
size: NA
D: NA
J: TRBJ2-7

DNA: TGTGCCAGCAGGGAAGGGGGGGTCGGGCTCTCCTACGAGCAGTACTTC
CDR3: CASREGGVGLSYEQYF
V: TRBV6-1
size: NA
D: NA
J: TRBJ2-7

DNA: TGTGCCACCAGCAGAGATTGGGGAAAGGGGGTGTATCAGCCCCAGCATTTT
CDR3: CATSRDWGKGVYQPQHF
V: TRBV15
size: NA
D: NA
J: TRBJ1-5

DNA: TGTGCCTGCAAAACAGGGGGCGGTGGCTACACCTTC
CDR3: CACKTGGGGYTF
V: TRBV30
size: NA
D: TRBD1
J: TRBJ1-2

DNA: TGTGCCAGCAGTTTAGGAGACCGGGCCCTCTACGAGCAGTACTTC
CDR3: CASSLGDRALYEQYF
V: TRBV27
size: NA
D: NA
J: TRBJ2-7

DNA: TGTGCCAGCAGCCAGCTGGTGACTGAAGCTTTCTTT
CDR3: CASSQLVTEAFF
V: TRBV2
size: few
D: NA
J: TRBJ1-1

DNA: TGCAGTGCTAATCCGACGACTCCTAACGAGCAGTACTTC
CDR3: CSANPTTPNEQYF
V: TRBV20-1
size: NA
D: NA
J: TRBJ2-7

DNA: TGTGCCACCAGTGATTTGCGGCAGGGGGGCGTCTCCTATAATTCACCCCTCCACTTT
CDR3: CATSDLRQGGVSYNSPLHF
V: TRBV24-1
size: once
D: TRBD1
J: TRBJ1-6

DNA: TGCAGTGCTAAGCCGGCGGGACGATACGAGCAGTACTTC
CDR3: CSAKPAGRYEQYF
V: TRBV20-1
size: NA
D: NA
J: TRBJ2-7